This entry describes one T cell receptor (beta chain). Antigen: not known. The entry originates in a study of STAT5B mutations in CD4+ large granular lymphocyte leukemia. Study-level results: Roughly 27% of private leukemic clonotypes occurred rarely in other patients' non-leukemic repertoires. Without HLA matching, higher CD4+ than CD8+ T-LGLL clonality could reflect small sample size.

J was trimmed by 8 bases and V by 3 bases; bases with no gene match: 16. This CDR3 has 16 residues. Germline assignment: CDR1 SGHRS and CDR2 YFSETQ. The table came from immunoSEQ multiplex PCR; TCRdb's copy has only in-frame clones and leaves some out. The sample holds fewer than 35,000 clones, 71% seen once. Healthy controls were blood donor buffy coats. The rearrangement uses TRBV5-1 and TRBJ1-2; 7 bases are a match to TRBD1. Sequenced: CD4+ T cells from blood buffy coats. The TCR sequence derives from a human donor in good health. CDR3 sequence: CASSYSIRQGQRGYTF. Written as DNA, the CDR3 is TGCGCCAGCAGCTACAGCATTCGACAGGGCCAGCGCGGCTACACCTTC.